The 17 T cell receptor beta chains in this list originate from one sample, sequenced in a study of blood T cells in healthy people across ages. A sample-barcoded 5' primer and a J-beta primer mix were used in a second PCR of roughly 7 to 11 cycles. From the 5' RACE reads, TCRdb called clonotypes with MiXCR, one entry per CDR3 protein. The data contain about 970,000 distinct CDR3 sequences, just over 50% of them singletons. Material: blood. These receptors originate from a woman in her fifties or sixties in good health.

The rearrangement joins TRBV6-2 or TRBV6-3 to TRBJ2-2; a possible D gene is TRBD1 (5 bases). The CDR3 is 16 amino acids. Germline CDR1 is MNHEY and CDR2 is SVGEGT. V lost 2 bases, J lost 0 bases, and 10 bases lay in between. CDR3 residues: CASSYGSGTNTGELFF. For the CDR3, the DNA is TGTGCCAGCAGTTACGGGTCAGGGACGAACACCGGGGAGCTGTTTTTT.

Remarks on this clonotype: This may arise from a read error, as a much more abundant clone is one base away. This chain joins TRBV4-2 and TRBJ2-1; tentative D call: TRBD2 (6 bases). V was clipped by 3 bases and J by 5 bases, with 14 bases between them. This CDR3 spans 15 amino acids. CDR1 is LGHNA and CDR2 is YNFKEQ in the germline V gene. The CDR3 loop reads CASSQPQGGDNEQFF. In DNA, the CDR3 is TGTGCCAGCAGCCAGCCCCAGGGCGGGGACAATGAGCAGTTCTTC.

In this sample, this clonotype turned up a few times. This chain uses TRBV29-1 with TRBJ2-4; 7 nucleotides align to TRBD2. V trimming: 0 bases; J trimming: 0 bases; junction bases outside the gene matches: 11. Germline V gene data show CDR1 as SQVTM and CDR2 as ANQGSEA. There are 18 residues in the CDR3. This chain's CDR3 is CSVEDMITGGLAKNIQYF. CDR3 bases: TGCAGCGTTGAAGATATGATTACGGGAGGACTAGCCAAAAACATTCAGTACTTC.

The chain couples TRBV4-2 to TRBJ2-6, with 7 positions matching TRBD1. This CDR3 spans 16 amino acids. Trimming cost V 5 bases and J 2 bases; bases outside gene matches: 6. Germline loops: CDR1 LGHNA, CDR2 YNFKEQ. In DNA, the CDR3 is TGTGCCAGCAGCACCGGACAGGCGGCTGGGGCCAACGTCCTGACTTTC. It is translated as CASSTGQAAGANVLTF.

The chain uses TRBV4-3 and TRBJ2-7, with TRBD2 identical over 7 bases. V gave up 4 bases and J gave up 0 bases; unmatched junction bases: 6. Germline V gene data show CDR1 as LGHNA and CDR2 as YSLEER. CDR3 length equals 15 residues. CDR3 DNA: TGCGCCAGCAGCCCGGGTAGCGGGCCCTCCTACGAGCAGTACTTC. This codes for CASSPGSGPSYEQYF.

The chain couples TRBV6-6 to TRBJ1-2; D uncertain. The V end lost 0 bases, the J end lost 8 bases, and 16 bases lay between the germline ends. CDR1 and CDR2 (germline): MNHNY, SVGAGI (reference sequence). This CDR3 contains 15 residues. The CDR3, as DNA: TGTGCCAGCAGTTACTCGGGTGGCAGGATGCAAGGCTACACCTTC. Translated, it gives CASSYSGGRMQGYTF.

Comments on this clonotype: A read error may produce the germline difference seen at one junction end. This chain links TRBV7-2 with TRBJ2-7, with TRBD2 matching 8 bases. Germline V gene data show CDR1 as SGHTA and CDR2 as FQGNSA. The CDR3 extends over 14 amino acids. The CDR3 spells CVSSSGLDHYEQYF. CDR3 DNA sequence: TGTGTCAGCAGCTCGGGACTAGATCACTACGAGCAGTACTTC.

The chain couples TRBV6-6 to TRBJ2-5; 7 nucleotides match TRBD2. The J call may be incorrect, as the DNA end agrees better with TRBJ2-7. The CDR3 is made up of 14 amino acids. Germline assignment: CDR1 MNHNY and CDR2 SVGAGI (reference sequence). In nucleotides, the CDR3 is TGTGCCAGCAGTTCTGCGGGGGAGTTATACGAGCAGTACTTC. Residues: CASSSAGELYEQYF.

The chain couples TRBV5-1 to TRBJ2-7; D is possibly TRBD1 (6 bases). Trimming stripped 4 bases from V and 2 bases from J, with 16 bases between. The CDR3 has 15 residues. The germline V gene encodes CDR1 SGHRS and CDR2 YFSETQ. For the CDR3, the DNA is TGCGCCAGCAGCGGGGGACATTCCGGCCCCTACGAGCAGTACTTC. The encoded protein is CASSGGHSGPYEQYF.

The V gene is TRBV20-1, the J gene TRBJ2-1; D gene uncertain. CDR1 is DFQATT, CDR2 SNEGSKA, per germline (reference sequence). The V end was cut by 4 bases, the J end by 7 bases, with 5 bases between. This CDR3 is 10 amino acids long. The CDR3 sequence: CSATKNEQFF. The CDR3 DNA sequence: TGCAGTGCTACAAAGAATGAGCAGTTCTTC.

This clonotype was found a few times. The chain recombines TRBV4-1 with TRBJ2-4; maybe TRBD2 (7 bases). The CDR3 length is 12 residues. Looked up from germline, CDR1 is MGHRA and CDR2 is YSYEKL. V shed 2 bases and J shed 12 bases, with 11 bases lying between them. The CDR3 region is CASSQPAGAQYF. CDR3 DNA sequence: TGCGCCAGCAGCCAACCGGCGGGGGCTCAGTACTTC.

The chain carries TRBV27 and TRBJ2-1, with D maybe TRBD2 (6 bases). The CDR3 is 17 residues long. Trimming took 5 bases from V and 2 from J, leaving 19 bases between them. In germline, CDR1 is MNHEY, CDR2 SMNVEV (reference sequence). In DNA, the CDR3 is TGTGCCAGCAGTCCCGAGGGCCGACTAGGGGCCTACAATGAGCAGTTCTTC. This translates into CASSPEGRLGAYNEQFF.

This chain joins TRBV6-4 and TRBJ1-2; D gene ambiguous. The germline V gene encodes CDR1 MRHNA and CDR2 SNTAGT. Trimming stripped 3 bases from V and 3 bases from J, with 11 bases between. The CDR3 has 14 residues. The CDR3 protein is CASSEMAGDYGYTF. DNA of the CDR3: TGTGCCAGCAGTGAAATGGCAGGCGACTATGGCTACACCTTC.

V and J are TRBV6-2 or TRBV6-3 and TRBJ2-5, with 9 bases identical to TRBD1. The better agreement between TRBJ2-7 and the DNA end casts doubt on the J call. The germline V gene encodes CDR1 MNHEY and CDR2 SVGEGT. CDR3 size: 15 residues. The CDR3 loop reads CASSYRPGQGYEQYF. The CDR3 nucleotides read TGTGCCAGCAGTTACAGACCGGGACAGGGTTACGAGCAGTACTTC.

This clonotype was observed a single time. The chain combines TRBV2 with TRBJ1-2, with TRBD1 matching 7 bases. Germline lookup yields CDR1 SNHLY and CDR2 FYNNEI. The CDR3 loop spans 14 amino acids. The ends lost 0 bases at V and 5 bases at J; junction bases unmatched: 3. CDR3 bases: TGTGCCAGCAGTGAAGCGGACAGGATTTATGGCTACACCTTC. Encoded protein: CASSEADRIYGYTF. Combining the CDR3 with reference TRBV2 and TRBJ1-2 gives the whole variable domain EPEVTQTPSHQVTQMGQEVILRCVPISNHLYFYWYRQILGQKVEFLVSFYNNEISEKSEIFDDQFSVERPDGSNFTLKIRSTKLEDSAMYFCASSEADRIYGYTFGSGTRLTVV.

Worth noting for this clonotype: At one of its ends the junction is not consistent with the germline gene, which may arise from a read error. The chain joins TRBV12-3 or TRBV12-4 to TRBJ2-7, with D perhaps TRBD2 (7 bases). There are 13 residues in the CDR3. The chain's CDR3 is CAGSSGEGVEQYF. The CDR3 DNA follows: TGTGCCGGCAGTTCCGGGGAGGGGGTCGAGCAGTACTTC.

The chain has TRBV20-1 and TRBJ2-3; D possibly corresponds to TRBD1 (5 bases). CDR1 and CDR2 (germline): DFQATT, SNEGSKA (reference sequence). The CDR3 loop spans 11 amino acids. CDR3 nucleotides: TGCAGCCACAGGAGCACAGATACGCAGTATTTT. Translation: CSHRSTDTQYF.